Given below is one T cell receptor beta chain in context. Per the germline V gene, CDR1 is SQVTM and CDR2 is ANQGSEA. Trimming took off 0 bases at V and 9 bases at J, with 20 bases between the two ends. This CDR3 comprises 15 residues. The entry originates in a study of blood T cell repertoires in COVID-19. As for the study in general: Both acute and convalescent COVID-19 samples were obtained from the United States, Italy and Spain. Sources were T cells, B-cell-depleted T cells, or PBMCs; the material itself was cDNA or gDNA.

Authors' processing steps: Reference gene primer amplification in the assay estimated nucleated cell counts. Produced via immunoSEQ multiplex PCR; TCRdb's table is partial and in-frame only. V, J and clone size derive from that table, while D and trimming were established from the DNA sequence. The table has 140,000 to 150,000 clones, more than 75% seen once; the top ten hold nearly 15%. The genes are TRBV29-1 and TRBJ1-1, with D possibly TRBD1 on 6 matching bases. The sequence was obtained from a human donor with acute or convalescent COVID-19. The donor label of this sample is uncertain. The specimen was peripheral blood. In DNA form, the CDR3 reads TGCAGCGTTGAAGATATGGGGCAGGGGCATGAGAAAGCTTTCTTT. Encoded protein: CSVEDMGQGHEKAFF.